Included here is one TCR beta chain sequence, with context. Its cognate antigen is unknown. Repertoires were generated with immunoSEQ multiplex PCR, while TCRdb's copy carries only in-frame clones and drops some. The data show over 2 million clones, around 93% seen once. The length of the CDR3 is 15 residues. The V gene's germline CDR1 is MNHEY and CDR2 SMNVEV (reference sequence). The V gene lost 3 bases and the J gene lost 0 bases, with 8 bases spanning the gap. The data originate from a study of shared clonotypes between healthy human individuals. General study results and limits: Relative to their counterparts shared across all four donors, non-shared clonotypes exhibited diminished generation probabilities. Sampling covered blood only; tissue repertoires likely differ. Sharing of clonotypes among donors was expected to vary with sequencing depth.

Sample: naive CD4+ T cells from PBMCs. Described subset: CD45RA+ positively selected. The chain carries TRBV27 and TRBJ1-4; D not resolved. The sequence was collected from a young man in good health. Some clones in this sample may be carry-over from other donors' samples. The CDR3 DNA is TGTGCCAGCAGTTTTCGGCAGCCAACTAATGAAAAACTGTTTTTT. It yields the protein CASSFRQPTNEKLFF.